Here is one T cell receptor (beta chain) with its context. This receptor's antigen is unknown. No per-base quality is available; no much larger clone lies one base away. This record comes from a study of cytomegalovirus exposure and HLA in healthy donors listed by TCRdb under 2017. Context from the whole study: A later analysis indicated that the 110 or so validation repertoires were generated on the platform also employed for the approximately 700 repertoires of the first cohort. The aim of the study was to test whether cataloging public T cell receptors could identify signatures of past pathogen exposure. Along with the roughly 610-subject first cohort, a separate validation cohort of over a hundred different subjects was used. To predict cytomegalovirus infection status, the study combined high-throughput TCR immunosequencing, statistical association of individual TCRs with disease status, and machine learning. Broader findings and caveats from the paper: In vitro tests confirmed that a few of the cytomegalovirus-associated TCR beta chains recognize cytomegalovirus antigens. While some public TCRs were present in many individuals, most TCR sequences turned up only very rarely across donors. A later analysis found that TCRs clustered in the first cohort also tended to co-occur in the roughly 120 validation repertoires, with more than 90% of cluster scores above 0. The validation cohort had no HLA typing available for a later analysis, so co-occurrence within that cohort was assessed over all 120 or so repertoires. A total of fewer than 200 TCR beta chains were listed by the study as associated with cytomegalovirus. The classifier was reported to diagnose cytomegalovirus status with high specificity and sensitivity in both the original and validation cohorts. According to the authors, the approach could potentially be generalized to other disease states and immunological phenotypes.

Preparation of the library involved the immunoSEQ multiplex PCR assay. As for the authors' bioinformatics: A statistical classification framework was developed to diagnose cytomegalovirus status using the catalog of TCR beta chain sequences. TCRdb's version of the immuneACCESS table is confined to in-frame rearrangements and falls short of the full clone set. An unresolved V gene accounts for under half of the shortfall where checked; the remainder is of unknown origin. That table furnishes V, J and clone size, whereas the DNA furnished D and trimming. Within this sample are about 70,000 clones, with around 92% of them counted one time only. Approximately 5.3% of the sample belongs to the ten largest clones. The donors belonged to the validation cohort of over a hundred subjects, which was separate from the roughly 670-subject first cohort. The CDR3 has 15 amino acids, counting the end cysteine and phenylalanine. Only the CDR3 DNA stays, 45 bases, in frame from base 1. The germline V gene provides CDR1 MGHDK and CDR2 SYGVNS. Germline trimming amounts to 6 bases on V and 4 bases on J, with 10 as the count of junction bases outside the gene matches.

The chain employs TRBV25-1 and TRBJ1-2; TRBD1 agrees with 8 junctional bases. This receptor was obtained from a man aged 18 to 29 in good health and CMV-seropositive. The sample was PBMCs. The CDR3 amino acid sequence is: CASRPQGAQVYGYTF. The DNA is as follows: TGTGCCAGCAGGCCCCAGGGGGCGCAGGTCTATGGCTACACCTTC.